This T cell receptor beta chain appears in the sequencing data of a study of T-cell memory formation after mild COVID-19. Study observations and caveats: Balance between CD4 and CD8 was seen in clones contracting day 15 to 85, and a CD4+ lean was seen in later expanders. SARS-CoV-2 specificity was not confirmed for second-wave clones peaking on day 37.

About this clonotype: Its antigen is still unknown.

TCRdb re-called the 5' RACE reads through MiXCR, storing one row per CDR3 protein. The sample carries around 250,000 distinct CDR3 sequences, 8% to 10% recorded once. This receptor was obtained from a man aged 18 to 29 who had mild COVID-19 (a few samples of this study predate the infection). Cell type and time point are not known. The sequenced sample was PBMCs or a T cell subset sorted from them (not recorded which).

The DNA for the CDR3 is TGTGCCAGCAACCCGGGACAAAACTATGGCTACACCTTC. Encoded protein: CASNPGQNYGYTF. The chain couples TRBV12-3 or TRBV12-4 to TRBJ1-2; TRBD1 might be the D (6 bases). This CDR3 spans 13 amino acids. The V end was cut by 7 bases, the J end by 2 bases, with 11 bases between.